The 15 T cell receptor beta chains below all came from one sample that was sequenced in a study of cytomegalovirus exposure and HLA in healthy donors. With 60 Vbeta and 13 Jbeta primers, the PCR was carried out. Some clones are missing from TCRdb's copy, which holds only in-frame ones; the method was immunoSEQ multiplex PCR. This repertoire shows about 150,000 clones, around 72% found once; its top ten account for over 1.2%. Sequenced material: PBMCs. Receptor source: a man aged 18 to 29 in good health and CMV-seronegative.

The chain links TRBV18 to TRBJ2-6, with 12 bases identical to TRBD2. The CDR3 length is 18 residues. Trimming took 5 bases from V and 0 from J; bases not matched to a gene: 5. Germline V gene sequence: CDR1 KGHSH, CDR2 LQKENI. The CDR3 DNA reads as TGTGCCAGCTCATCGTCGACTAGCGGGAGCTCTGGGGCCAACGTCCTGACTTTC. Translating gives CASSSSTSGSSGANVLTF.

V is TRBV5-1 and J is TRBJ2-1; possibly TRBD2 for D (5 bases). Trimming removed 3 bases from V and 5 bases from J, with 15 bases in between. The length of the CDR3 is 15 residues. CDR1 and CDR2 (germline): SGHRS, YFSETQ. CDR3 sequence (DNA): TGCGCCAGCAGCTCTATTTCGGGGTCCCACAATGAGCAGTTCTTC. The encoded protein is CASSSISGSHNEQFF.

CDR3 amino acids: CASSSGAGGRNEQFF. The CDR3 bases are TGTGCCAGCAGTTCGGGAGCGGGGGGGAGGAATGAGCAGTTCTTC. This chain links TRBV28 with TRBJ2-1; 10 nucleotides line up with TRBD2. The CDR3 extends over 15 amino acids. Trimming removed 4 bases from V and 7 bases from J; junction bases left unmatched: 7. CDR1 and CDR2 (germline): MDHEN, SYDVKM.

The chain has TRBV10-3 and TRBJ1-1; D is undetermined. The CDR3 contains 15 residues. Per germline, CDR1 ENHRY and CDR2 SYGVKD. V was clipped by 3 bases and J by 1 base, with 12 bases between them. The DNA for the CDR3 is TGTGCCATCAGTGAATCAACTTCGGGGAACACTGAAGCTTTCTTT. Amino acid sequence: CAISESTSGNTEAFF.

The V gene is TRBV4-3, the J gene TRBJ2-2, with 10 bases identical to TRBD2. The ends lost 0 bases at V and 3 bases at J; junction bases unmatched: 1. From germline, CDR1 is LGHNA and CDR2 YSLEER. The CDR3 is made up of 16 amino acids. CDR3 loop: CASSQDGTSDTGELFF. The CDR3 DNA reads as TGCGCCAGCAGCCAAGACGGGACTAGCGACACCGGGGAGCTGTTTTTT.

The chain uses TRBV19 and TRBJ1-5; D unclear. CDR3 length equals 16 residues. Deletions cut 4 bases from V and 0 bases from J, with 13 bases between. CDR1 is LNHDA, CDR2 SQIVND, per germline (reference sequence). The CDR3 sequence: CASSTWALYSNQPQHF. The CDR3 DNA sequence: TGTGCCAGTAGTACCTGGGCACTTTATAGCAATCAGCCCCAGCATTTT.

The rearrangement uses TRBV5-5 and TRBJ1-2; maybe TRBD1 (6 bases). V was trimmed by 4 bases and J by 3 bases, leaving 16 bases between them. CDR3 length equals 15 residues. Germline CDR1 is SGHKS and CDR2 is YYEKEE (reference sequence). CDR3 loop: CASSLPRGADYGYTF. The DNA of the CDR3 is TGTGCCAGCAGCCTCCCCAGGGGCGCCGACTATGGCTACACCTTC.

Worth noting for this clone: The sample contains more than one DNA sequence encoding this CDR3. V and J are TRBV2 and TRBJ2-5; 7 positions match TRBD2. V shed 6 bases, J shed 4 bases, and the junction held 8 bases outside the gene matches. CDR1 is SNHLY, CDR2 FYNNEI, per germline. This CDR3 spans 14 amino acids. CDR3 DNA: TGTGCCAGCAGCTGGACGGGAGGTAGAGAGACCCAGTACTTC. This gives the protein CASSWTGGRETQYF. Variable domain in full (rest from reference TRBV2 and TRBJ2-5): EPEVTQTPSHQVTQMGQEVILRCVPISNHLYFYWYRQILGQKVEFLVSFYNNEISEKSEIFDDQFSVERPDGSNFTLKIRSTKLEDSAMYFCASSWTGGRETQYFGPGTRLLVL.

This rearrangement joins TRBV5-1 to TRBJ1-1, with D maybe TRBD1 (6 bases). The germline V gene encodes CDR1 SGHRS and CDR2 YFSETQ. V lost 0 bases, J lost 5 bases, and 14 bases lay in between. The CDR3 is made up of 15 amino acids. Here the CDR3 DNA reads TGCGCCAGCAGCTTGGCGGTAGGGGGTAGGACTGAAGCTTTCTTT. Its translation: CASSLAVGGRTEAFF.

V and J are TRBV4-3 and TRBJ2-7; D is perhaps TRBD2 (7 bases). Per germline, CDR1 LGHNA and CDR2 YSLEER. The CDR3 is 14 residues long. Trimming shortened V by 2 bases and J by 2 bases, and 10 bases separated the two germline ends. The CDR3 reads CASSQREGAYEQYF. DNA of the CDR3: TGCGCCAGCAGCCAAAGGGAGGGGGCCTACGAGCAGTACTTC.

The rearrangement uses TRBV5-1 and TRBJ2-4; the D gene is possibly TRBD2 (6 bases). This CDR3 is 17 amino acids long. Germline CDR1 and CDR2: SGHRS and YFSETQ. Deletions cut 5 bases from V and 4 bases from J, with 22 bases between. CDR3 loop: CASRPLGGVGEKNIQYF. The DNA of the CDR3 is TGCGCCAGCAGACCCCTCGGGGGAGTAGGGGAGAAAAACATTCAGTACTTC.

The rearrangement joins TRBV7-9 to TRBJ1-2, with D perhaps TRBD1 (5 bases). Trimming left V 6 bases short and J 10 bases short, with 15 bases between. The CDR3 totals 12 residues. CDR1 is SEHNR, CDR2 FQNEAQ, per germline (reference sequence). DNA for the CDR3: TGTGCCAGCAGACTAATTGAGGGACTCTACACCTTC. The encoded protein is CASRLIEGLYTF.

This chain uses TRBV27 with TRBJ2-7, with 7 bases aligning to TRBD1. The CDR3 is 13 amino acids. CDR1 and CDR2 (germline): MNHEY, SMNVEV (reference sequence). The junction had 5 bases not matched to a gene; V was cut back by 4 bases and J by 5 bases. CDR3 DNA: TGTGCCAGCAGTTGGGACAGAAAGAACGAGCAGTACTTC. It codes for CASSWDRKNEQYF.

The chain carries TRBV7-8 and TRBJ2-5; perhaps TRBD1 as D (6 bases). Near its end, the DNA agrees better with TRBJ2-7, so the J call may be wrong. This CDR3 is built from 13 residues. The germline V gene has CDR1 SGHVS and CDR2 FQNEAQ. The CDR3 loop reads CASSLGAGDEQYF. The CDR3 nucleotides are TGTGCCAGCAGCTTGGGGGCAGGGGACGAGCAGTACTTC.

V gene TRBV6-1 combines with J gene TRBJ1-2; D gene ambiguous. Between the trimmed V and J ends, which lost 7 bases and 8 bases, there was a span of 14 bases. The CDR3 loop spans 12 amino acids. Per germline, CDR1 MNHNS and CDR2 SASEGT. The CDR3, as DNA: TGTGCCAGCAAAAGGGCGCGGGGAGGCTACACCTTC. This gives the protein CASKRARGGYTF.